Listed here are 9 T cell receptor beta chains from one sample, sequenced in a study of CD8 T cells in Susac syndrome. Random-hexamer reverse transcription was applied to about 0.5 to 1 ug RNA. A single record per CDR3 protein comes from TCRdb applying MiXCR to the immunoSEQ multiplex PCR reads. The sample lists around 50,000 distinct CDR3 sequences; around 93% were seen once. The sequenced sample was CD8+ T cells from PBMCs. The receptors were sampled from a human donor in good health.

Only one count was recorded for this clonotype. The chain carries TRBV20-1 and TRBJ2-3; TRBD2 agrees at 7 bases. This CDR3 has 15 residues. Per germline, CDR1 DFQATT and CDR2 SNEGSKA (reference sequence). The J segment lost 3 bases and the V segment lost 1 base, leaving 7 bases of the junction unmatched. The DNA for the CDR3 is TGCAGTGCTAGAGGTGGGCGGGAGTGGACAGATACGCAGTATTTT. Translation: CSARGGREWTDTQYF.

J is TRBJ2-7 and V is TRBV6-2 or TRBV6-3; unclear D gene. Germline CDR1 MNHEY, CDR2 SVGEGT. With 4 bases removed from V and 7 bases from J, the gap between germline ends came to 8 bases. The CDR3 covers 11 residues. The CDR3 sequence: CASSSSWEQYF. For the CDR3, the DNA is TGTGCCAGCAGTTCTTCTTGGGAGCAGTACTTC.

The gene calls are TRBV30 and TRBJ2-7; D gene ambiguous. This CDR3 spans 12 amino acids. Germline assignment: CDR1 GTSNPN and CDR2 SVGIG (reference sequence). Trimming took off 5 bases at V and 0 bases at J, with 8 bases between the two ends. CDR3 in amino acids: CAWGPDSYEQYF. The CDR3 DNA follows: TGTGCCTGGGGACCGGACTCCTACGAGCAGTACTTC.

The V call is TRBV9, the J call TRBJ1-1, with D uncertain. CDR3 length: 13 residues. Looked up from germline, CDR1 is SGDLS and CDR2 is YYNGEE. V was shortened by 0 bases and J by 1 base, with 4 bases between the two germline ends. The CDR3 DNA reads TGTGCCAGCAGCGTAGTATGGAACACTGAAGCTTTCTTT. It yields the protein CASSVVWNTEAFF. The complete variable domain, with remaining parts taken from reference TRBV9 and TRBJ1-1, reads DSGVTQTPKHLITATGQRVTLRCSPRSGDLSVYWYQQSLDQGLQFLIQYYNGEERAKGNILERFSAQQFPDLHSELNLSSLELGDSALYFCASSVVWNTEAFFGQGTRLTVV.

Concerning this clonotype: Since the CDR3 does not end with the conserved phenylalanine or tryptophan, this likely comes from a read error. The chain couples TRBV5-1 to TRBJ2-7; D may be TRBD2 (6 bases). V dropped 0 bases and J dropped 2 bases, with 9 bases sitting between them. This CDR3 contains 14 residues. The germline gives CDR1 SGHRS, CDR2 YFSETQ. CDR3 sequence reads: CASSLGRRAYEQYL. DNA of the CDR3: TGCGCCAGCAGCTTGGGGCGGAGGGCCTACGAGCAGTACCTC.

The chain employs TRBV7-8 and TRBJ2-7; no firm D call. In germline, CDR1 is SGHVS, CDR2 FQNEAQ. V was trimmed by 5 bases and J by 6 bases, leaving 14 bases between them. This CDR3 has 13 residues. In DNA form, the CDR3 reads TGTGCCAGCAGCCCTGGAACTGGGCCCGAGCAGTACTTC. As protein: CASSPGTGPEQYF.

The chain is built from TRBV29-1 and TRBJ1-2; the D is unclear. From germline, CDR1 is SQVTM and CDR2 ANQGSEA. Between the trimmed V and J ends, which lost 7 bases and 5 bases, there was a span of 11 bases. CDR3 length: 11 residues. In DNA, the CDR3 is TGCAGCGGAGGGTACAATTATGGCTACACCTTC. Amino acid sequence: CSGGYNYGYTF.

The gene calls are TRBV11-2 and TRBJ1-1; weak D call: TRBD1 (5 bases). From germline, CDR1 is SGHAT and CDR2 FQNNGV. Trimming pared 6 bases from V and 4 bases from J, leaving 9 bases between. The CDR3 covers 12 residues. As DNA, the CDR3 is TGTGCCAGCAGTCCACAGGTCACTGAAGCTTTCTTT. It translates to CASSPQVTEAFF.

The chain recombines TRBV10-3 with TRBJ2-7; TRBD2 aligns across 9 bases. V dropped 11 bases and J dropped 3; count of bases not matched to a gene: 5. Germline assignment: CDR1 ENHRY and CDR2 SYGVKD. This CDR3 is 12 amino acids long. CDR3 DNA: TGTGCCGTGACTAGCGGAGGCTACGAGCAGTACTTC. It translates to CAVTSGGYEQYF.